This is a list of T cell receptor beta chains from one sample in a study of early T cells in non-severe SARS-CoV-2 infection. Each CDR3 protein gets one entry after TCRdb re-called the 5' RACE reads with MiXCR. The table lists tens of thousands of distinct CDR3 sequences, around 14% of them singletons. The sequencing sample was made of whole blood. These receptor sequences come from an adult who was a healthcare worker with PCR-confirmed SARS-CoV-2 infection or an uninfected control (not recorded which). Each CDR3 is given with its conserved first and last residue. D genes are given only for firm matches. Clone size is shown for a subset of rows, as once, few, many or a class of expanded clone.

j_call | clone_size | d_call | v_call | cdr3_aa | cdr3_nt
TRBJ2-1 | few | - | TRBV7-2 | CASSQNFLANEQFF | TGTGCCAGCAGCCAAAACTTCCTAGCCAATGAGCAGTTCTTC
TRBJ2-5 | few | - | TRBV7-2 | CASSVVLVETQYF | TGTGCCAGCAGCGTGGTACTGGTGGAGACCCAGTACTTC
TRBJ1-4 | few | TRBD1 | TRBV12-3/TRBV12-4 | CASSPTGIELFF | TGTGCCAGCAGCCCGACAGGGATTGAACTGTTTTTT
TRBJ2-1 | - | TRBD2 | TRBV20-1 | CSARDLREGYNEQFF | TGCAGTGCTAGAGATCTGCGGGAGGGCTACAATGAGCAGTTCTTC
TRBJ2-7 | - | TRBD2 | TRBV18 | CASSTSGSSSHF | TGTGCCAGCTCAACTAGCGGGAGTTCTTCCCACTTC
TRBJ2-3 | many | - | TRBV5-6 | CASEGPADKQYF | TGTGCCAGCGAAGGACCCGCGGATAAGCAGTATTTT
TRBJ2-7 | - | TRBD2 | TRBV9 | CASSSSGTRSSEQYF | TGTGCCAGCAGCTCCTCCGGGACTAGATCGTCCGAGCAGTACTTC
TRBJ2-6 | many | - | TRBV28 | CASSLLNAGANVLTF | TGTGCCAGCAGTTTACTGAACGCTGGGGCCAACGTCCTGACTTTC
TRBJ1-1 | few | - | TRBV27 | CASSSQGRTEAFF | TGTGCCAGCAGTTCACAGGGACGAACTGAAGCTTTCTTT
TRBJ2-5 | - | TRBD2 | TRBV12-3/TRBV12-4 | CASSPGLAFSETQYF | TGTGCCAGCAGTCCGGGACTAGCTTTTTCGGAGACCCAGTACTTC
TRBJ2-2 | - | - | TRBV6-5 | CASSFASGNTGELFF | TGTGCCAGCAGCTTCGCTTCCGGGAACACCGGGGAGCTGTTTTTT
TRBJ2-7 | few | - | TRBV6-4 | CASSQGEAYEQYF | TGTGCCAGCAGCCAGGGCGAAGCCTACGAGCAGTACTTC
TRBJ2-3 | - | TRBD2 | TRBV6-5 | CASMARTSDLPDTQYF | TGTGCCAGCATGGCCCGGACTAGCGATCTTCCAGATACGCAGTATTTT
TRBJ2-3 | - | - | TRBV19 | CASSPIVEDTQYF | TGTGCCAGTAGTCCTATAGTGGAAGATACGCAGTATTTT
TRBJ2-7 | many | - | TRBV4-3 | CASSQDPRGEQYF | TGCGCCAGCAGCCAAGATCCCCGGGGCGAGCAGTACTTC
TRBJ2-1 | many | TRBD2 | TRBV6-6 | CASSYSRLAGNEQFF | TGTGCCAGCAGTTACTCGAGACTAGCCGGGAATGAGCAGTTCTTC
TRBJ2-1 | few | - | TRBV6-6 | CASSTLPNEQFF | TGTGCCAGCAGTACACTCCCCAATGAGCAGTTCTTC
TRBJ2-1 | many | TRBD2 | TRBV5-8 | CASSLEFGRNNEQFF | TGTGCCAGCAGCTTGGAATTCGGGAGGAACAATGAGCAGTTCTTC
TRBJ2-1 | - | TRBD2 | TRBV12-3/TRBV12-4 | CASSPFGSGGRNEQFF | TGTGCCAGCAGCCCTTTTGGATCGGGAGGGCGCAATGAGCAGTTCTTC
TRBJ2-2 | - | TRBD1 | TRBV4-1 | CASSQGVTGRRAGELFF | TGCGCCAGCAGCCAAGGGGTGACAGGGAGACGAGCCGGGGAGCTGTTTTTT
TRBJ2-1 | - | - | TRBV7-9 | CASSPPLSYNEQFF | TGTGCCAGCAGCCCCCCTCTCTCCTACAATGAGCAGTTCTTC
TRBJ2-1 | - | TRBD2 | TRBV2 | CASSDRLGLAGPNEQFF | TGTGCCAGCAGTGATAGGTTGGGACTAGCGGGGCCGAATGAGCAGTTCTTC
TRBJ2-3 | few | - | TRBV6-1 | CASSLSRDTQYF | TGTGCCAGCAGTCTGAGCAGGGATACGCAGTATTTT
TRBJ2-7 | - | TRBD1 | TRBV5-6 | CASSQIGTGSYEQYF | TGTGCCAGCAGTCAGATCGGGACAGGGTCCTACGAGCAGTACTTC
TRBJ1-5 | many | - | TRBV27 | CASRLTGFSNQPQHF | TGTGCCAGCAGACTAACAGGGTTTAGCAATCAGCCCCAGCATTTT
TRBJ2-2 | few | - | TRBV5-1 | CASSVGQSNTGELFF | TGCGCCAGCAGCGTCGGACAGTCCAACACCGGGGAGCTGTTTTTT
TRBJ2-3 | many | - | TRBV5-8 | CASGGKYTQYF | TGTGCCAGCGGGGGAAAGTATACGCAGTATTTT
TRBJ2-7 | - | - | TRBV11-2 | CASSLAVSKGAYEQYF | TGTGCCAGCAGCTTAGCAGTCTCGAAGGGAGCCTACGAGCAGTACTTC
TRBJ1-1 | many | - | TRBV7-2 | CASSRTVNTEAFF | TGTGCCAGCAGCCGCACAGTGAACACTGAAGCTTTCTTT